This T cell receptor beta chain was recorded in a study of CXCR3-negative and CXCR3-positive naive CD8 T cells. Findings of the study overall: Both naive subsets had comparably high diversity; memory CD8+ cells much lower. Researchers reported similar TRBV-TRBJ usage in naive CXCR3-negative and CXCR3-positive cells, though memory differed. Post-cryopreservation CXCR3 expression was partly diminished, and the bulk of assays employed fresh PBMCs.

The CDR3 has 14 amino acids. Germline assignment: CDR1 SNHLY and CDR2 FYNNEI. Points on this clonotype: Its antigen is undetermined.

The authors made the TRB cDNA libraries by 5' RACE using UMI labels. TCRdb reprocessed the 5' RACE reads, with one entry per CDR3 protein and no DNA. Its table records over 100,000 distinct CDR3 sequences. CD45RO-CCR7+CD27+CD95- defined naive CD8+ T cells. Sequenced input: naive CXCR3- CD8+ T cells from blood. Subset defined: CD45RO-CCR7+CD27+CD95- naive CD8+ T cells lacking CXCR3 (TNR3-). The receptor's source is a human donor in good health. Some clones in this sample may be carry-over from other donors' samples. V gene TRBV2 combines with J gene TRBJ1-6; there is no DNA to check the TCRdb D call of TRBD1. The CDR3 loop is CASSLTGVNSPLHF.